Shown below are 2 T cell receptor beta chains from a single sample sequenced in a study of sequential checkpoint blockade in melanoma. Only in-frame clones appear in the TCRdb table, and some are missing; sequencing was by immunoSEQ multiplex PCR. The table has about 14,000 clones, approximately 52% seen once. This sample's treatment: randomized to nivolumab then ipilimumab (arm A) or the reverse (arm B). Sequenced here: CD8+ T cells sorted from blood (inferred from file names), sampled from a patient given nivolumab and ipilimumab in sequence. These receptors came from a human donor with melanoma.

In its sample, this clone was seen a few times. This chain connects TRBV7-8 to TRBJ2-1; D may be TRBD1 (6 bases). Germline V CDR1 and CDR2: SGHVS, FQNEAQ. This CDR3 comprises 15 residues. With 5 bases removed from V and 2 bases from J, the gap between germline ends came to 13 bases. The CDR3 loop reads CASSPPRGTYNEQFF. The CDR3 DNA is TGTGCCAGCAGCCCCCCCAGGGGAACCTACAATGAGCAGTTCTTC.

The rearrangement links TRBV9 to TRBJ2-5; perhaps TRBD2 as D (6 bases). There are 13 residues in the CDR3. CDR1 is SGDLS, CDR2 YYNGEE, per germline. Trimming removed 2 bases from V and 4 bases from J, with 9 bases in between. In nucleotides, the CDR3 is TGTGCCAGCAGCGTCGGGAGTGGAGAGACCCAGTACTTC. Translating gives CASSVGSGETQYF.